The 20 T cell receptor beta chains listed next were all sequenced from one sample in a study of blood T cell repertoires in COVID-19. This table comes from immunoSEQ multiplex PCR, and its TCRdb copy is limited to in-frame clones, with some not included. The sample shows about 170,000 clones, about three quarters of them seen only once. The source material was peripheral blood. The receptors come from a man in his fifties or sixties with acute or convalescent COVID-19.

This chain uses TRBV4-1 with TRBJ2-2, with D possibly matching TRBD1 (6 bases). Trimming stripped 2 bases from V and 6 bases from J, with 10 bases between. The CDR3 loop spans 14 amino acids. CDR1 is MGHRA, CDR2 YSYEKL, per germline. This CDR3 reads CASSQTGLAGELFF. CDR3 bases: TGCGCCAGCAGCCAAACAGGGCTCGCCGGGGAGCTGTTTTTT.

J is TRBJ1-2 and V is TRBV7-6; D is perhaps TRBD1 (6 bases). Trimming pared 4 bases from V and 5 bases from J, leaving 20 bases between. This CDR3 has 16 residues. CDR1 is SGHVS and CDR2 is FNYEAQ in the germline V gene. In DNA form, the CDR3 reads TGTGCCAGCAGCTCCTCGGGGGGGGGCCACCAGTATGGCTACACCTTC. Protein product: CASSSSGGGHQYGYTF.

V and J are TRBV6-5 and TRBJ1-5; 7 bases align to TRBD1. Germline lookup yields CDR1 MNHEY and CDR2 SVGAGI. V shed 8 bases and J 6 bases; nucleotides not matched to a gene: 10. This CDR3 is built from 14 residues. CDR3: CASASGYRGQPQHF. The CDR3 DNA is TGTGCCAGCGCTTCGGGATACAGGGGTCAGCCCCAGCATTTT.

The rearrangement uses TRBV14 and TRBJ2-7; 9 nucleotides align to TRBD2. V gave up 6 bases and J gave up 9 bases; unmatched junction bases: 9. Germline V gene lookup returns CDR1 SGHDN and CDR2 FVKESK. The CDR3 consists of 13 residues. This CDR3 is CASRGAGGPLQYF. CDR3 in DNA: TGTGCCAGCAGGGGAGCGGGGGGCCCGTTGCAGTACTTC.

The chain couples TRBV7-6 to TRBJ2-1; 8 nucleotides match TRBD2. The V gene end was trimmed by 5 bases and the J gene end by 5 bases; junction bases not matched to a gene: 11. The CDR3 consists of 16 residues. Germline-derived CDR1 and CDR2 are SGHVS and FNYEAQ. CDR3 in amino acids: CASSRGASSGDNEQFF. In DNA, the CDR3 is TGTGCCAGCAGCCGCGGGGCGAGTAGCGGGGACAATGAGCAGTTCTTC.

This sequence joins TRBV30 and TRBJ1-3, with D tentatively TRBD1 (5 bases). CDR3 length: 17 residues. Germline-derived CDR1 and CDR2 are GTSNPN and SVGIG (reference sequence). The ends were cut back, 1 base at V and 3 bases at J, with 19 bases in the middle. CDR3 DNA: TGTGCCTGGAGTGAGGTGGGGCCCGGAACCCTTGGAAACACCATATATTTT. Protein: CAWSEVGPGTLGNTIYF.

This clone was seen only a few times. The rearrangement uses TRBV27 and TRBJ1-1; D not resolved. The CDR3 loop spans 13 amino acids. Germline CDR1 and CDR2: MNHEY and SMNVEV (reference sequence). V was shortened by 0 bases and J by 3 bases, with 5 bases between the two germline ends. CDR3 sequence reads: CASSLSVDTEAFF. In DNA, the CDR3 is TGTGCCAGCAGTTTATCCGTCGACACTGAAGCTTTCTTT.

The CDR3: CSVWTGEVGYTF. As DNA, the CDR3 is TGCAGCGTTTGGACAGGGGAAGTGGGCTACACCTTC. The chain joins TRBV29-1 to TRBJ1-2, with 9 bases fitting TRBD1. Germline V lookup: CDR1 SQVTM, CDR2 ANQGSEA. The CDR3 spans 12 residues. V trimming: 5 bases; J trimming: 8 bases; junction bases outside the gene matches: 6.

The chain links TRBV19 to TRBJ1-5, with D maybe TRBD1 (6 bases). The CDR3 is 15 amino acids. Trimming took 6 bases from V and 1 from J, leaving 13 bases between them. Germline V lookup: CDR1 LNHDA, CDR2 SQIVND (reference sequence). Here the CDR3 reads CASSLGQRSNQPQHF. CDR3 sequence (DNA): TGTGCCAGTAGCCTCGGACAGCGGAGCAATCAGCCCCAGCATTTT.

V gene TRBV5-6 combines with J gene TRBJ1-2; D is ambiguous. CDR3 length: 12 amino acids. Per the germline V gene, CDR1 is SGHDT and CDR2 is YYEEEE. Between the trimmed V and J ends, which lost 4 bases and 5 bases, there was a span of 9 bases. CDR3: CASSAGVYGYTF. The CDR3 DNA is TGTGCCAGCAGCGCCGGGGTATATGGCTACACCTTC.

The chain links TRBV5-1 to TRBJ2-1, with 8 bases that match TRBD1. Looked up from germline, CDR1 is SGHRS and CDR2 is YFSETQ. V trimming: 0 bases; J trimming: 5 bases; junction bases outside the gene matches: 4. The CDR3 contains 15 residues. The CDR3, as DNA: TGCGCCAGCAGCTTGGACAGGGGGTGGGACAATGAGCAGTTCTTC. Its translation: CASSLDRGWDNEQFF.

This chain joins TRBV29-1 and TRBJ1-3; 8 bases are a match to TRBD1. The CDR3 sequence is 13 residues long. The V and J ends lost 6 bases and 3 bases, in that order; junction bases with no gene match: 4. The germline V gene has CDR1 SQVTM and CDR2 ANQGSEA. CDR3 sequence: CSVLQGGGNTIYF. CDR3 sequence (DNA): TGCAGCGTCTTACAGGGGGGTGGAAACACCATATATTTT.

CDR3 nucleotides: TGTGCCAGCAGCCGCACAGGGCTAGCTAATGAAAAACTGTTTTTT. The encoded protein is CASSRTGLANEKLFF. V gene TRBV7-8 combines with J gene TRBJ1-4; D is perhaps TRBD1 (6 bases). CDR1 and CDR2 (germline): SGHVS, FQNEAQ. The length of the CDR3 is 15 residues. Trimming removed 5 bases from V and 3 bases from J, with 13 bases in between. Supplemented by reference TRBV7-8 and TRBJ1-4, the full variable domain reads GAGVSQSPRYKVAKRGQDVALRCDPISGHVSLFWYQQALGQGPEFLTYFQNEAQLDKSGLPSDRFFAERPEGSVSTLKIQRTQQEDSAVYLCASSRTGLANEKLFFGSGTQLSVL.

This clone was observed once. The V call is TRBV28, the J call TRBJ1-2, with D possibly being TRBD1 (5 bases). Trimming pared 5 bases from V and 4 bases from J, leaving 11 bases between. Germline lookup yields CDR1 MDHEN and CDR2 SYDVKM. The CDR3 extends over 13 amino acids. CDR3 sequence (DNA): TGTGCCAGCAGTCTAGACAGTCGCTATGGCTACACCTTC. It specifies CASSLDSRYGYTF.

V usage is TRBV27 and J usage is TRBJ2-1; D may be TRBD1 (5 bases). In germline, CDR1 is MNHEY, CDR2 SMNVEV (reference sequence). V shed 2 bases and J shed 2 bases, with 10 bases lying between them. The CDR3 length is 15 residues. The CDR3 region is CASSLNRSPYNEQFF. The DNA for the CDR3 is TGTGCCAGCAGTTTAAACAGGTCCCCCTACAATGAGCAGTTCTTC.

The CDR3 DNA sequence: TGTGCCAGCAGCTTGGCCTTGGAGGGGATGGACATTCAGTACTTC. The encoded protein is CASSLALEGMDIQYF. The rearrangement links TRBV5-6 to TRBJ2-4; the D gene is possibly TRBD2 (6 bases). The CDR3 contains 15 residues. Per the germline V gene, CDR1 is SGHDT and CDR2 is YYEEEE. Trimming took 0 bases from V and 8 from J, leaving 15 bases between them.

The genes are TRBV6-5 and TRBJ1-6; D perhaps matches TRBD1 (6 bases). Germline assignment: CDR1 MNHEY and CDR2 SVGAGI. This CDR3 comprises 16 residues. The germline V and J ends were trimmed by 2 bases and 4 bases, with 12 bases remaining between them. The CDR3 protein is CASSYRGWSYNSPLHF. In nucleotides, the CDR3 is TGTGCCAGCAGTTACAGGGGGTGGTCTTATAATTCACCCCTCCACTTT.

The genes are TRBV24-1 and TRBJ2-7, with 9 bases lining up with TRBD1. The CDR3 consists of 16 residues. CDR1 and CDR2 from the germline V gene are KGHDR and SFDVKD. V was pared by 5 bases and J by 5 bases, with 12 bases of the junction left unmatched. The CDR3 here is CATSGGAGTGPHEQYF. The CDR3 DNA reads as TGTGCCACCAGTGGGGGGGCCGGGACAGGGCCCCACGAGCAGTACTTC.

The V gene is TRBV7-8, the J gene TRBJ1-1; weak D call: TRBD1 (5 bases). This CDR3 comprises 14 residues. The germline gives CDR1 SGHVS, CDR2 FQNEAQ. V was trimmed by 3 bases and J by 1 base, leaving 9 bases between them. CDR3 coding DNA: TGTGCCAGCAGCTTCGCCCAGGGGAACACTGAAGCTTTCTTT. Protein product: CASSFAQGNTEAFF.

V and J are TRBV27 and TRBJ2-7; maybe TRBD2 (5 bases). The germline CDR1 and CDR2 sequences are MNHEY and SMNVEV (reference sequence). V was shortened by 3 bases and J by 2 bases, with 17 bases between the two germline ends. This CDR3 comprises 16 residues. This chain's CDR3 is CASSFIQAVKPYEQYF. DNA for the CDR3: TGTGCCAGCAGTTTCATACAAGCGGTAAAACCCTACGAGCAGTACTTC.